This T cell receptor beta chain was recorded in a study of regulatory T cells in long-lasting Graves disease. Arm-PCR with iRepertoire HTBI primers amplified the CDR3 regions for these TCR beta libraries. TCRdb re-analysed the multiplex PCR reads in MiXCR, keeping a single row per CDR3 protein. The sample has under 300,000 distinct CDR3 sequences, 18% seen once; the top ten hold less than 15%. This clonotype was detected many times. Indicated time point: newly diagnosed GD, antithyroid drugs for less than 3 months. The TCR library was made from RNA extracted from PBMCs. The CDR3 length is 11 residues. Trimming removed 5 bases from V and 7 bases from J, with 11 bases in between. From germline, CDR1 is DFQATT and CDR2 SNEGSKA (reference sequence). The same sample was also studied in work on T cells in Graves' hyperthyroidism and ophthalmopathy.

The genes are TRBV20-1 and TRBJ2-5; D is possibly TRBD1 (6 bases). The clonotype originates from a woman aged 25 to 39 with Graves disease. The specimen was peripheral blood mononuclear cells (PBMCs), collected at new diagnosis, from a patient treated with antithyroid drugs. CDR3 residues: CSAQGTGTQYF. The DNA of the CDR3 is TGCAGTGCTCAGGGGACGGGGACCCAGTACTTC.